This TCR beta chain is drawn from a study of human thymus T cells. During corrective heart surgery, resections were taken, and the thymus tissue came from them. Healthy Finnish infants having corrective surgery for congenital heart defects served as donors. Libraries were prepared by immunoSEQ multiplex PCR; TCRdb keeps only in-frame clonotypes and omits some of them. The data contain 65,000 to 90,000 clones, 90% to 95% of them singletons. On this clone: Its antigen is unidentified.

Study-level results: Thymic as well as blood repertoires seemed to favor certain V and J genes unevenly.

This CDR3 is built from 15 residues. Germline CDR1 and CDR2: MNHNS and SASEGT. Between the trimmed V and J ends, which lost 4 bases and 1 base, there was a span of 13 bases. This TCR was sampled from a girl less than two years old with a congenital heart defect but otherwise immunologically healthy. The V gene is TRBV6-1, the J gene TRBJ2-5, with a possible D match to TRBD2 (5 bases). Material for sequencing was thymus tissue. This CDR3 is CASSVTRTRQETQYF. CDR3 sequence (DNA): TGTGCCAGCAGTGTCACTAGGACCCGCCAAGAGACCCAGTACTTC.